The present T cell receptor beta chain was sequenced within a study of T cell responses to AZD1222 COVID-19 vaccine. Study results and caveats: Clonal diversity was possibly underestimated; the donors were predominantly white British and more often female.

Points on this clone: Its target is not known.

Investigators merged groups given second doses at roughly 4 or roughly 12 weeks. V was cut by 5 bases and J by 1 base, with 7 bases left in between. The CDR3 spans 13 residues. The germline gives CDR1 PRHDT, CDR2 FYEKMQ (reference sequence). TCRdb keeps only in-frame clones here, not all; method: immunoSEQ multiplex PCR. Of approximately 91,000 clones in the sample, approximately 90% were seen once. This chain uses TRBV13 with TRBJ2-3; the D is unclear. This TCR was sampled from an adult who received the AZD1222 COVID-19 vaccine. The material was peripheral blood, obtained 28 days after the second AZD1222 dose. The CDR3 DNA follows: TGTGCCAGCAGCCTAGAGGGCACAGATACGCAGTATTTT. This sequence encodes CASSLEGTDTQYF.